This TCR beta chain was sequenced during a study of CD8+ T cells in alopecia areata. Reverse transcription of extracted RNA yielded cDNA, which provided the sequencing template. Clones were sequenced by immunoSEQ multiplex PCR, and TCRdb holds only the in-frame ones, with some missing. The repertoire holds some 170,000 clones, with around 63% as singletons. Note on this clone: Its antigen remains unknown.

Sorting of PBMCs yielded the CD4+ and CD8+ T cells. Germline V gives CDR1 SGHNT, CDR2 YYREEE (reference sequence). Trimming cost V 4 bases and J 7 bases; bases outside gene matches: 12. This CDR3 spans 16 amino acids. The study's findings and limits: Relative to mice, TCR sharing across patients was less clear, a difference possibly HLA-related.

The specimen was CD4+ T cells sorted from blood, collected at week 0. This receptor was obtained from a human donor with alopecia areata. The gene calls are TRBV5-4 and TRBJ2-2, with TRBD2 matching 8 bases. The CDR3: CASSESVSGVVGELFF. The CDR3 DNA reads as TGTGCCAGCAGCGAGAGTGTTAGCGGGGTCGTCGGGGAGCTGTTTTTT.